This TCR beta chain was identified in a study of glioma-infiltrating T cells after dendritic cell vaccination. Study results and limitations: Only a small number of patients had complete blood and tumor samples.

CDR3 length: 13 residues. Germline-derived CDR1 and CDR2 are KGHSH and LQKENI. The trim removed 6 bases at V and 7 bases at J, leaving 6 bases unmatched. Sequencing used immunoSEQ multiplex PCR; TCRdb keeps in-frame clones, though not all of them. The data hold some 46,000 clones, with approximately 89% observed a single time. Regarding this clone: Its cognate antigen is unknown.

The time point: after dendritic cell vaccination, including at tumor progression/relapse. All glioblastoma patients lacked an isocitrate dehydrogenase mutation. PBMC sampling occurred before vaccination, two weeks after the third dose, and at progression. The chain employs TRBV18 and TRBJ1-2; 9 bases align to TRBD1. Sequenced here: blood, sampled after dendritic cell vaccination. The sequence was obtained from a human donor with glioblastoma. The CDR3: CASSGDREGGYTF. CDR3 sequence (DNA): TGTGCCAGCTCGGGGGACAGGGAAGGTGGCTACACCTTC.